Listed here are 22 T cell receptor beta chains from one sample, sequenced in a study of regulatory T cells in long-lasting Graves disease. Both iRepertoire HTBI primers and Arm-PCR of CDR3 regions were used to build the TCR beta libraries. TCRdb re-called the multiplex PCR reads through MiXCR, storing one row per CDR3 protein. This sample carries about 440,000 distinct CDR3 sequences, about a sixth of them seen once, and the ten largest clones take around 10%. Documented time point: newly diagnosed GD, antithyroid drugs for less than 3 months. Construction of the TCR library relied on RNA isolated from PBMCs. This sample was shared with a second study, whose subject was T cells in Graves' hyperthyroidism and ophthalmopathy.

The input for sequencing was peripheral blood mononuclear cells (PBMCs), taken at new diagnosis, from a patient treated with antithyroid drugs. These receptors came from a woman in her thirties with Graves disease.

In its sample, this clonotype was seen many times. The chain employs TRBV6-2 or TRBV6-3 and TRBJ1-5; D may be TRBD1 (6 bases). The germline CDR1 and CDR2 sequences are MNHEY and SVGEGT. Trimming cost V 4 bases and J 3 bases, with 13 bases left between them. The CDR3 extends over 15 amino acids. The CDR3 nucleotides read TGTGCCAGCAGTTCCATCCGGGACACCAATCAGCCCCAGCATTTT. It specifies CASSSIRDTNQPQHF.

This clonotype was counted at least ten times. J is TRBJ1-5 and V is TRBV6-1; D perhaps matches TRBD1 (6 bases). CDR3 length: 15 amino acids. V was shortened by 6 bases and J by 7 bases, with 19 bases between the two germline ends. The germline V gene has CDR1 MNHNS and CDR2 SASEGT. CDR3 loop: CASRGGGGGGQPQHF. The CDR3 DNA reads TGTGCCAGCAGGGGAGGGGGGGGCGGTGGGCAGCCCCAGCATTTT.

As concerns this clonotype: The CDR3 ends on some other residue instead of the conserved phenylalanine or tryptophan, so this is likely a read error. The DNA is left out, because the CDR3 cannot be placed on it with certainty; the CDR3 is given as TCRdb lists it. The gene calls are TRBV30 and TRBJ1-1; the table's D call, TRBD1, was not checked against the DNA. The CDR3 contains 13 residues when both ends are counted. Germline V gives CDR1 GTSNPN, CDR2 SVGIG (reference sequence). CDR3 in amino acids: CAWSASGKASRGV.

This clonotype was detected only a few times. The chain is built from TRBV25-1 and TRBJ1-2, with D hard to call. Germline loops: CDR1 MGHDK, CDR2 SYGVNS. With 3 bases removed from V and 5 bases from J, the gap between germline ends came to 10 bases. The CDR3 length is 13 residues. The CDR3 nucleotides are TGTGCCAGCAGTGATGGCAGTAGATATGGCTACACCTTC. It codes for CASSDGSRYGYTF.

In this sample, this clonotype turned up many times. This chain joins TRBV20-1 and TRBJ2-1, with 9 bases aligning to TRBD2. CDR1 and CDR2 from the germline V gene are DFQATT and SNEGSKA (reference sequence). The CDR3 runs to 13 residues. The J segment lost 9 bases and the V segment lost 4 bases, leaving 7 bases of the junction unmatched. Here the CDR3 reads CSAKPLSGSEQFF. The DNA for the CDR3 is TGCAGTGCTAAACCCCTTAGCGGGAGTGAGCAGTTCTTC.

This clonotype has more than one count but fewer than ten. This rearrangement joins TRBV9 to TRBJ1-3, with TRBD1 as a possible D gene (6 bases). Deletions cut 0 bases from V and 2 bases from J, with 12 bases between. CDR3 size: 16 residues. Germline V CDR1 and CDR2: SGDLS, YYNGEE. CDR3 loop: CASSVAGARTGNTIYF. The CDR3 DNA reads as TGTGCCAGCAGCGTAGCGGGGGCGCGGACTGGAAACACCATATATTTT. The whole variable domain, remainder taken from reference TRBV9 and TRBJ1-3, is DSGVTQTPKHLITATGQRVTLRCSPRSGDLSVYWYQQSLDQGLQFLIQYYNGEERAKGNILERFSAQQFPDLHSELNLSSLELGDSALYFCASSVAGARTGNTIYFGEGSWLTVV.

This clonotype occurred once. A much larger clone sits a single nucleotide away, making a read error possible. This rearrangement joins TRBV15 to TRBJ2-1, with 13 bases that match TRBD2. Germline trimming cut 3 bases from V and 10 bases from J; bases unmatched to any gene: 15. The CDR3 covers 18 residues. CDR1 LNHNV and CDR2 YYDKDF come from the germline V gene (reference sequence). CDR3 protein: CATSSNLWGLAGSYEQFF. CDR3 sequence (DNA): TGTGCCACCAGCAGCAACCTATGGGGACTAGCGGGAAGCTACGAGCAGTTCTTC.

This clonotype was seen a few times. The chain links TRBV7-2 to TRBJ2-4; weak D call: TRBD1 (5 bases). V was clipped by 2 bases and J by 0 bases, with 14 bases between them. CDR1 is SGHTA and CDR2 is FQGNSA in the germline V gene. The CDR3 covers 17 residues. The CDR3 DNA is TGTGCCAGCAGCTTAACTACAGGAATCGTAGCCAAAAACATTCAGTACTTC. The encoded protein is CASSLTTGIVAKNIQYF.

This clonotype has a count of ten or more. V is TRBV20-1 and J is TRBJ1-1; 12 bases agree with TRBD1. The J segment lost 0 bases and the V segment lost 4 bases, leaving 9 bases of the junction unmatched. This CDR3 has 17 amino acids. The V gene's germline CDR1 is DFQATT and CDR2 SNEGSKA (reference sequence). CDR3 DNA sequence: TGCAGTGCTACCACCGGGACAGGGGGCCTATTGAACACTGAAGCTTTCTTT. It codes for CSATTGTGGLLNTEAFF.

The rearrangement links TRBV18 to TRBJ2-7; 7 bases are shared with TRBD1. This CDR3 spans 16 amino acids. From germline, CDR1 is KGHSH and CDR2 LQKENI. Unmatched junction bases numbered 11, after V lost 4 bases and J lost 2 bases. This CDR3 reads CASSLRSGTDPYEQYF. The CDR3 nucleotides are TGTGCCAGCTCACTCCGTTCGGGGACAGACCCCTACGAGCAGTACTTC.

The chain employs TRBV11-2 and TRBJ2-4; D uncertain. CDR1 SGHAT and CDR2 FQNNGV come from the germline V gene. The V end lost 3 bases, the J end lost 3 bases, and 12 bases lay between the germline ends. The CDR3 totals 15 residues. CDR3 region: CASSFLWSGKNIQYF. DNA of the CDR3: TGTGCCAGCAGCTTCCTATGGTCCGGCAAAAACATTCAGTACTTC.

This clonotype was counted between two and nine times. This chain links TRBV20-1 with TRBJ2-7; 8 bases fit TRBD2. Germline-derived CDR1 and CDR2 are DFQATT and SNEGSKA (reference sequence). This CDR3 has 10 residues. CDR3 amino acids: CRVAGNEQYF. CDR3 sequence (DNA): TGCAGGGTAGCGGGAAACGAGCAGTACTTC.

There are a few counts of this clonotype. The chain links TRBV9 to TRBJ2-1; 8 bases are shared with TRBD1. V was clipped by 2 bases and J by 7 bases; unmatched bases: 8. The CDR3 is 15 residues long. Germline V gives CDR1 SGDLS, CDR2 YYNGEE. Written as DNA, the CDR3 is TGTGCCAGCAGCGTGTGGACAGGGAATGGGAATGAGCAGTTCTTC. Its translation: CASSVWTGNGNEQFF.

This chain connects TRBV5-1 to TRBJ1-2; TRBD1 agrees at 8 bases. CDR3 length equals 15 residues. Germline V CDR1 and CDR2: SGHRS, YFSETQ. Losses at the gene ends were 4 bases for V and 4 bases for J; bases not matched to a gene: 9. CDR3: CASSPLRTGTYGYTF. In DNA form, the CDR3 reads TGCGCCAGCAGCCCCCTGAGGACAGGGACCTATGGCTACACCTTC. Complete variable domain (other parts from reference TRBV5-1 and TRBJ1-2): KAGVTQTPRYLIKTRGQQVTLSCSPISGHRSVSWYQQTPGQGLQFLFEYFSETQRNKGNFPGRFSGRQFSNSRSEMNVSTLELGDSALYLCASSPLRTGTYGYTFGSGTRLTVV.

This chain joins TRBV28 and TRBJ2-6; 11 bases fit TRBD1. The CDR3 length is 16 residues. Germline assignment: CDR1 MDHEN and CDR2 SYDVKM. Trimming at V came to 7 bases and at J to 1 base, leaving 3 bases not matched to a gene. CDR3 sequence (DNA): TGTGCCAGCACCGGACAGGGGGCTTCTGGGGCCAACGTCCTGACTTTC. It translates to CASTGQGASGANVLTF.

Many counts were recorded for this clonotype. DNA for the CDR3: TGTGCCAGCAGGCGCAAGAACGAGCAGTACTTC. Translating it yields CASRRKNEQYF. This chain links TRBV28 with TRBJ2-7; D uncertain. The CDR3 contains 11 residues. The V gene lost 6 bases and the J gene lost 5 bases, with 8 bases spanning the gap. CDR1 is MDHEN, CDR2 SYDVKM, per germline.

This clonotype came up many times. The gene calls are TRBV18 and TRBJ2-3; D gene uncertain. Trimming pared 0 bases from V and 10 bases from J, leaving 14 bases between. This CDR3 has 14 amino acids. Germline values: CDR1 KGHSH, CDR2 LQKENI. CDR3 DNA: TGTGCCAGCTCACCACCGGTGTCCGATCAGTCGCAGTATTTT. Its protein is CASSPPVSDQSQYF. The whole variable domain, filled in from reference TRBV18 and TRBJ2-3, reads NAGVMQNPRHLVRRRGQEARLRCSPMKGHSHVYWYRQLPEEGLKFMVYLQKENIIDESGMPKERFSAEFPKEGPSILRIQQVVRGDSAAYFCASSPPVSDQSQYFGPGTRLTVL.

Ten or more counts support this clonotype. The V and J genes are TRBV20-1 and TRBJ1-1; TRBD1 is a possible D gene (5 bases). The CDR3 spans 13 residues. V was pared by 4 bases and J by 5 bases, with 14 bases between. Per the germline V gene, CDR1 is DFQATT and CDR2 is SNEGSKA (reference sequence). The CDR3 sequence: CSAMAGSGTEAFF. Written as DNA, the CDR3 is TGCAGTGCTATGGCAGGGAGTGGAACTGAAGCTTTCTTT.

This clonotype was seen a few times. The chain is built from TRBV20-1 and TRBJ2-2, with 7 bases fitting TRBD2. CDR1 is DFQATT and CDR2 is SNEGSKA in the germline V gene (reference sequence). The CDR3 spans 15 residues. Trimming took 3 bases from V and 2 from J; bases not matched to a gene: 6. Written as DNA, the CDR3 is TGCAGTGCTAGTGGGGGGGAGGGAAACACCGGGGAGCTGTTTTTT. As protein: CSASGGEGNTGELFF.

This clonotype occurred many times. The V call is TRBV11-2, the J call TRBJ2-5; D tentatively fits TRBD1 or TRBD2 (5 bases each). The CDR3 runs 14 residues. Germline CDR1 is SGHAT and CDR2 is FQNNGV. V was cut by 1 base and J by 5 bases, with 11 bases left in between. CDR3 residues: CASSLGPWGETQYF. The CDR3 region has the DNA TGTGCCAGCAGCTTAGGACCCTGGGGGGAGACCCAGTACTTC.

This clonotype occurred many times. The rearrangement joins TRBV3-1 to TRBJ1-4, with TRBD1 as a possible D gene (5 bases). V lost 4 bases to trimming and J lost 5 bases, with 14 bases between them. Germline loops: CDR1 LGHDT, CDR2 YNNKEL (reference sequence). The length of the CDR3 is 15 residues. CDR3: CASSPSGGSNEKLFF. The CDR3 DNA is TGTGCCAGCAGCCCTAGCGGGGGGTCGAATGAAAAACTGTTTTTT.

The genes are TRBV19 and TRBJ2-1; 9 bases are a match to TRBD2. The V gene's germline CDR1 is LNHDA and CDR2 SQIVND (reference sequence). The CDR3 length is 17 residues. The junction had 12 bases not matched to a gene; V was cut back by 2 bases and J by 7 bases. The CDR3 DNA is TGTGCCAGTAGTATACACTGGGTTCGCGGGAGGGATAATGAGCAGTTCTTC. Residues: CASSIHWVRGRDNEQFF.